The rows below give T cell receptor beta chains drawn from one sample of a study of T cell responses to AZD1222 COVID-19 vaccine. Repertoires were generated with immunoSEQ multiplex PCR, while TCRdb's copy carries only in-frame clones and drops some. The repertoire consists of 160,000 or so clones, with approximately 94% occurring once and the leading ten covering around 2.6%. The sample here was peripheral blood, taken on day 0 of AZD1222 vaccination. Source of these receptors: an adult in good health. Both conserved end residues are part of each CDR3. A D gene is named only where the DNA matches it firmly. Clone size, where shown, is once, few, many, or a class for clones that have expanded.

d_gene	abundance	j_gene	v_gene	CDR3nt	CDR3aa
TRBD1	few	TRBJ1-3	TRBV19	TGTGCCACTTCAATGGACAGGAGCTCTGGAAACACCATATATTTT	CATSMDRSSGNTIYF
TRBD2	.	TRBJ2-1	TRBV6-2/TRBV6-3	TGTGCCAGCAGTCTCCCGGGACTAGCGGGAGGGGGGCAGTTCTTC	CASSLPGLAGGGQFF
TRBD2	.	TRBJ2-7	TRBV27	TGTGCCAGCAGGCCCGCGGGACTAGCGGGCCAATCCTACGAGCAGTACTTC	CASRPAGLAGQSYEQYF
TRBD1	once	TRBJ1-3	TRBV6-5	TGTGCCAGCAGGGACAGGGGAACCTCTGGAAACACCATATATTTT	CASRDRGTSGNTIYF
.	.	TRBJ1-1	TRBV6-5	TGTGCCAGCAGTTGGGCCGAAGAGAACACTGAAGCTTTCTTT	CASSWAEENTEAFF
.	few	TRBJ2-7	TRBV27	TGTGCCACCTCAAATCGGGATTGGAGCTCCTACGAGCAGTACTTC	CATSNRDWSSYEQYF
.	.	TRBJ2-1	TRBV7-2	TGTGCCAGCAGCTGGAGAACAGGGACTACCTCCTACAATGAGCAGTTCTTC	CASSWRTGTTSYNEQFF
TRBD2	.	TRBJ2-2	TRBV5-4	TGTGCCAGCAGCACGACCTCGTTAGCGGGATTCACCGGGGAGCTGTTTTTT	CASSTTSLAGFTGELFF
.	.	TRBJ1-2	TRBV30	TGTGCCTCTCATAAGACAGCTAACTATGGCTACACCTTC	CASHKTANYGYTF
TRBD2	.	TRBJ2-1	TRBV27	TGTGCCAGCAGTTTACCTAGCGGGAGGGCCGTGAATGAGCAGTTCTTC	CASSLPSGRAVNEQFF
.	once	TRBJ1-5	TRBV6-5	TGTGCCAGCAGCTTTCAAAGAGAGCCCCAGCATTTT	CASSFQREPQHF
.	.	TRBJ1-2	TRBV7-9	TGTGCCAGCAGCTTAGCAGGGTCAAATGGCTACACCTTC	CASSLAGSNGYTF
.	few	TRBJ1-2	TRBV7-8	TGTGCCAGCAGCTTAGTCCAGGGGACGGGGGATGGCTACACCTTC	CASSLVQGTGDGYTF
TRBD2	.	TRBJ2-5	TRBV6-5	TGTGCCAGCAGTTACTCCGCGGGAGGGCTGGAGACCCAGTACTTC	CASSYSAGGLETQYF
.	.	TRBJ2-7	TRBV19	TGTGCCAGTAGTAATGGACAGCCCCCCGACGAGCAGTACTTC	CASSNGQPPDEQYF
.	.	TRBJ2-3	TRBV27	TGTGCCTCGGGGCCGGAGGGAGTTGGTACGCAGTATTTT	CASGPEGVGTQYF
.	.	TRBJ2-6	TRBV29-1	TGCAGCGTTGGGGGGGCCGCGGGATCTGGGGCCAACGTCCTGACTTTC	CSVGGAAGSGANVLTF